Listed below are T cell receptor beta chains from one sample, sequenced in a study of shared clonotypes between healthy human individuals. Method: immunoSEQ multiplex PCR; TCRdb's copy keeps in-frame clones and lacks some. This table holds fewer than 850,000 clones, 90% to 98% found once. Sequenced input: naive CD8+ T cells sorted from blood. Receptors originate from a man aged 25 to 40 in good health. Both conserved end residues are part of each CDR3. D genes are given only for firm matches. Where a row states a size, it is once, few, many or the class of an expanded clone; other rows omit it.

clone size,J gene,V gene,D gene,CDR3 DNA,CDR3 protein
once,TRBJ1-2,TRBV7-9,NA,TGTGCCAGCAGCTTAGGCGCAGGGGTCTATGGCTACACCTTC,CASSLGAGVYGYTF
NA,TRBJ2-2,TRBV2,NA,TGTGCCAGCGGAGGAAGCCGGGACGGATACACCGGGGAGCTGTTTTTT,CASGGSRDGYTGELFF
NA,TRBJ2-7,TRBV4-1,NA,TGCGCCAGCAGCGCCGCGTTAGAGCAGTACTTC,CASSAALEQYF
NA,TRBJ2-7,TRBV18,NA,TGTGCCAGCTCCTGGGGGGACGAGCAGTACTTC,CASSWGDEQYF
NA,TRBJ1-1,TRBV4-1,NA,TGCGCCAGCACACGGGGGGCTGAAGCTTTCTTT,CASTRGAEAFF
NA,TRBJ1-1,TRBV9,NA,TGTGCCAGCAGCGTAGGGAGTAAAGGGAACACTGAAGCTTTCTTT,CASSVGSKGNTEAFF
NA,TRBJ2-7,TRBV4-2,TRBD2,TGTGCCAGCAGCCAAGAGGGGACTAGTGAGTACGAGCAGTACTTC,CASSQEGTSEYEQYF
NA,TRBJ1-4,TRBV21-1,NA,TGTGCCAGCAAAGCAGGGACGGATGAAAAACTGTTTTTT,CASKAGTDEKLFF
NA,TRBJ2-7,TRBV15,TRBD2,TGTGCCACCAGCAGAGTAGCTAGCGGGAGGGAAAGCTACGAGCAGTACTTC,CATSRVASGRESYEQYF
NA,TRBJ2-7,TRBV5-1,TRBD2,TGCGCCAGCAGCTATAGGGGGGGACTAGCGGGAACGTACGAGCAGTACTTC,CASSYRGGLAGTYEQYF
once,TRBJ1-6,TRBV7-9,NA,TGTGCCAGCAGCCAGGTTGTGGGGGCTAATTCACCCCTCCACTTT,CASSQVVGANSPLHF
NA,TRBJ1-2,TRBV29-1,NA,TGCAGCGTTGATAATAGGGGCGCCATCTACACCTTC,CSVDNRGAIYTF
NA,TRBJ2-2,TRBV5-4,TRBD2,TGTGCCAGCAGCAGTGGACTAGCGGGAGGTCTATTCGCCGGGGAGCTGTTTTTT,CASSSGLAGGLFAGELFF
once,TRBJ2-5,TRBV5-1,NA,TGCGCCAGCAGCCAAGAAAATGAAGAGACCCAGTACTTC,CASSQENEETQYF
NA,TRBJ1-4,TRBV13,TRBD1,TGTGCCAGCAGCCAGACAGGGGCTAATGAAAAACTGTTTTTT,CASSQTGANEKLFF
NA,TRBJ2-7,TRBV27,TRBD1,TGTGCCAGCAGTTCGTACCGGGACAGATCCTACGAGCAGTACTTC,CASSSYRDRSYEQYF
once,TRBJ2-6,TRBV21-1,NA,TGTGCCAGCAAGGACACACACTCTGGGGCCAACGTCCTGACTTTC,CASKDTHSGANVLTF
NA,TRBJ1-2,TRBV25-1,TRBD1,TGTGCCAGCAGTGAATCCGGGACAGGGAATGGCTACACCTTC,CASSESGTGNGYTF
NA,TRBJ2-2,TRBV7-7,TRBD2,TGTGCCAGCAGCCTTTCACTAGCGGGGGTAGGCACCGGGGAGCTGTTTTTT,CASSLSLAGVGTGELFF
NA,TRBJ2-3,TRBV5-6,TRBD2,TGTGCCAGCAGCTTCCTAGCGGGTGGCACGCAGTATTTT,CASSFLAGGTQYF
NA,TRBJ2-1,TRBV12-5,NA,TGTGCTAGTGGTTTCCCCCAAGAGGAGCAGTTCTTC,CASGFPQEEQFF
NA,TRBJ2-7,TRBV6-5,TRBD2,TGTGCCAGCAGTTACGGCCTAGCGGACTACGAGCAGTACTTC,CASSYGLADYEQYF
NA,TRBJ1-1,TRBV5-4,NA,TGTGCCAGCAGTCCCGGAGCGAACACTGAAGCTTTCTTT,CASSPGANTEAFF
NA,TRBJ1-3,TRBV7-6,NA,TGTGCCAGCAAGGGGGTGTCAAACACCATATATTTT,CASKGVSNTIYF
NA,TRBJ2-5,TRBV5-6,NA,TGTGCCAGCAGCCTACCGAGGGTGGGGGAGACCCAGTACTTC,CASSLPRVGETQYF
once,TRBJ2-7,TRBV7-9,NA,TGTGCCAGCAGCTTAGTCTCTGACGAGCAGTACTTC,CASSLVSDEQYF
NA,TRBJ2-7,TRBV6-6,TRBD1,TGTGCCAGCAGTTACTCGCCCCAAAGGCCGGACAGGGGAATGTTC,CASSYSPQRPDRGMF
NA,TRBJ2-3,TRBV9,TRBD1,TGTGCCAGCAGCGATGGGGACAGGGAGCCAGATACGCAGTATTTT,CASSDGDREPDTQYF
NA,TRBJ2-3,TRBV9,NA,TGTGCCAGCAGCCCCTACGCAGATACGCAGTATTTT,CASSPYADTQYF
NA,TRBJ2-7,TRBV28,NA,TGTGCCAGCGTGCCGGCCAGACTAGACCTTCCGGGGGAGCAGTACTTC,CASVPARLDLPGEQYF
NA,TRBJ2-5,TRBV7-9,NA,TGTGCCAGCAGATTGGCAGGCCCGTCCCCCCCGAACTTC,CASRLAGPSPPNF
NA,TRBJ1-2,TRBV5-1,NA,TGCGCCAGCAGCTTAAGAAATAAAAGGGACGGGAATACTAACTATGGCTACACCTTC,CASSLRNKRDGNTNYGYTF
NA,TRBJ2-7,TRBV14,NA,TGTGCCAGCAGCCAAGATTACGACAAGTTCTCTCCATACGAGCAGTACTTC,CASSQDYDKFSPYEQYF